These 23 T cell receptor beta chains came from one sample sequenced in a study of human T cells and chemical hapten exposure (dated by TCRdb to the early 2020s). Total RNA was isolated from unfractionated whole blood collected in Tempus Blood RNA tubes. Library construction relied on 5' RACE. Data came from an Illumina MiSeq. Starting from the raw public reads, TCRdb applied fastp trimming at Q25, assembled clones with MiXCR and retained in-frame beta chains. Each CDR3 protein appears once, grouped with its most common genes and DNA. Within this sample are approximately 80,000 distinct CDR3 sequences, with roughly 15% of them counted one time only. Of the sample, approximately 6.2% falls within the top ten clones. The receptors were sampled from a female donor in good health.

The chain employs TRBV7-2 and TRBJ2-1; D ambiguous. Germline V gene data show CDR1 as SGHTA and CDR2 as FQGNSA. This CDR3 is 14 amino acids long. Trimming took 1 base from V and 5 from J, leaving 9 bases between them. CDR3 in DNA: TGTGCCAGCAGCTTAGGGGCAGACCACAATGAGCAGTTCTTC. Protein product: CASSLGADHNEQFF.

The gene calls are TRBV6-6 and TRBJ1-1; D is undetermined. Germline assignment: CDR1 MNHNY and CDR2 SVGAGI (reference sequence). The V end was cut by 2 bases, the J end by 0 bases, with 10 bases between. This CDR3 region has 15 residues. This CDR3 reads CASSYADLMNTEAFF. DNA of the CDR3: TGTGCCAGCAGTTACGCGGACCTCATGAACACTGAAGCTTTCTTT.

The rearrangement uses TRBV3-1 and TRBJ1-3, with D uncertain. V was trimmed by 4 bases and J by 2 bases, leaving 9 bases between them. CDR3 length equals 14 residues. The germline CDR1 and CDR2 sequences are LGHDT and YNNKEL (reference sequence). CDR3 bases: TGTGCCAGCAGCCCCACAGTAGCTGGAAACACCATATATTTT. Protein: CASSPTVAGNTIYF. Full variable domain (missing parts from reference TRBV3-1 and TRBJ1-3): DTAVSQTPKYLVTQMGNDKSIKCEQNLGHDTMYWYKQDSKKFLKIMFSYNNKELIINETVPNRFSPKSPDKAHLNLHINSLELGDSAVYFCASSPTVAGNTIYFGEGSWLTVV.

This clonotype appeared a few times. The chain combines TRBV19 with TRBJ2-2; D is unclear. V lost 5 bases to trimming and J lost 0 bases, with 13 bases between them. CDR1 is LNHDA and CDR2 is SQIVND in the germline V gene (reference sequence). This CDR3 is 16 amino acids long. Here the CDR3 reads CASSASRSPNTGELFF. CDR3 sequence (DNA): TGTGCCAGTAGTGCCTCGAGGTCTCCGAACACCGGGGAGCTGTTTTTT.

As regards this clonotype: A read error is possible here, since a much larger clone lies one base away. The genes are TRBV7-2 and TRBJ1-5; D is possibly TRBD1 (5 bases). The CDR3 is 13 amino acids. Germline V gene data show CDR1 as SGHTA and CDR2 as FQGNSA. The CDR3 protein is CASSLRGNQPQNF. The DNA for the CDR3 is TGTGCCAGCAGTTTGAGGGGCAATCAGCCCCAGAATTTT.

The chain is built from TRBV3-1 and TRBJ2-1, with D possibly being TRBD1 (5 bases). In germline, CDR1 is LGHDT, CDR2 YNNKEL (reference sequence). This CDR3 is 15 amino acids long. V dropped 1 base and J dropped 4 bases, with 11 bases sitting between them. This CDR3 is CASSQGKGAYNEQFF. DNA of the CDR3: TGTGCCAGCAGCCAAGGCAAAGGGGCGTACAATGAGCAGTTCTTC.

This clonotype has only a few counts. V and J are TRBV5-4 and TRBJ2-5, with 8 bases fitting TRBD2. The CDR3 length is 14 residues. V lost 3 bases and J lost 1; bases outside the gene matches: 2. Germline V gene data show CDR1 as SGHNT and CDR2 as YYREEE (reference sequence). The CDR3 DNA reads as TGTGCCAGCAGCTCGGGAGGGGTCCAAGAGACCCAGTACTTC. It yields the protein CASSSGGVQETQYF.

V gene TRBV30 combines with J gene TRBJ1-6; D remains unclear. CDR1 GTSNPN and CDR2 SVGIG come from the germline V gene (reference sequence). This CDR3 is 12 amino acids long. The V and J ends lost 2 bases and 10 bases respectively, with 9 bases between them. The CDR3 loop reads CAWSTRSSPLHF. The CDR3 DNA is TGTGCCTGGAGTACTCGGAGCTCACCCCTCCACTTT.

V gene TRBV5-4 combines with J gene TRBJ2-6; D possibly uses TRBD1 or TRBD2 (5 bases each). This CDR3 is 18 amino acids long. Germline V gene data show CDR1 as SGHNT and CDR2 as YYREEE (reference sequence). The V gene lost 4 bases and the J gene lost 0 bases, with 17 bases spanning the gap. CDR3 residues: CASSPGTTRSSGANVLTF. CDR3 bases: TGTGCCAGCAGCCCGGGGACGACTCGAAGCTCTGGGGCCAACGTCCTGACTTTC.

This sequence joins TRBV11-2 and TRBJ1-1; D gene uncertain. The ends were cut back, 3 bases at V and 2 bases at J, with 13 bases in the middle. This CDR3 is built from 15 residues. Germline lookup yields CDR1 SGHAT and CDR2 FQNNGV. Written as DNA, the CDR3 is TGTGCCAGCAGCTTGTCAGATTTCAGTAACACTGAAGCTTTCTTT. Translating it yields CASSLSDFSNTEAFF.

This chain uses TRBV6-1 with TRBJ1-5; perhaps TRBD1 as D (6 bases). CDR3 size: 13 residues. CDR1 is MNHNS and CDR2 is SASEGT in the germline V gene. V was pared by 8 bases and J by 5 bases, with 13 bases between. CDR3 residues: CASAGAPHQPQHF. Here the CDR3 DNA reads TGTGCCAGCGCAGGGGCCCCACATCAGCCCCAGCATTTT.

This clonotype showed up many times. The chain employs TRBV28 and TRBJ2-3; 8 bases align to TRBD2. This CDR3 is 15 amino acids long. Germline assignment: CDR1 MDHEN and CDR2 SYDVKM. Losses at the gene ends were 7 bases for V and 2 bases for J; bases not matched to a gene: 8. The CDR3, as DNA: TGTGCCAGCATCGGATCGCGGGGGGTCACAGATACGCAGTATTTT. This codes for CASIGSRGVTDTQYF.

The chain links TRBV7-2 to TRBJ2-5; no reliable D call. Germline assignment: CDR1 SGHTA and CDR2 FQGNSA. Trimming pared 1 base from V and 6 bases from J, leaving 0 bases between. CDR3 size: 10 residues. CDR3 sequence reads: CASSLETQYF. The CDR3 DNA reads as TGTGCCAGCAGCTTAGAGACCCAGTACTTC.

V and J are TRBV20-1 and TRBJ1-1; D gene ambiguous. V was shortened by 2 bases and J by 3 bases, with 10 bases between the two germline ends. Germline CDR1 reads DFQATT; CDR2 reads SNEGSKA (reference sequence). The CDR3 runs 13 residues. DNA for the CDR3: TGCAGTGCTAGACACGACAAACACACTGAAGCTTTCTTT. Protein: CSARHDKHTEAFF.

The table lists this clonotype with a few counts. V usage is TRBV20-1 and J usage is TRBJ2-3, with D possibly TRBD2 on 5 matching bases. CDR3 length: 13 amino acids. Per germline, CDR1 DFQATT and CDR2 SNEGSKA (reference sequence). Trimming took off 3 bases at V and 1 base at J, with 8 bases between the two ends. Here the CDR3 reads CSASSGGTDTQYF. The DNA of the CDR3 is TGCAGTGCTAGTTCCGGGGGCACAGATACGCAGTATTTT.

This clonotype was seen only a few times. CDR3 amino acids: CASSLPGQIYEQYF. DNA of the CDR3: TGTGCCAGCAGCTTACCGGGACAGATTTACGAGCAGTACTTC. The V and J genes are TRBV5-6 and TRBJ2-7; TRBD1 matches at 7 bases. The CDR3 loop spans 14 amino acids. Trimming cost V 2 bases and J 4 bases; bases outside gene matches: 6. The germline CDR1 and CDR2 sequences are SGHDT and YYEEEE.

This clonotype has only a few counts. V usage is TRBV29-1 and J usage is TRBJ2-1, with D perhaps matching TRBD2 (6 bases). CDR1 is SQVTM and CDR2 is ANQGSEA in the germline V gene. V was trimmed by 6 bases and J by 0 bases, leaving 12 bases between them. CDR3 length: 14 residues. CDR3 region: CSVPAGSSYNEQFF. The CDR3, as DNA: TGCAGCGTCCCAGCGGGTAGCTCCTACAATGAGCAGTTCTTC.

The chain has TRBV12-3 or TRBV12-4 and TRBJ2-3, with D maybe TRBD1 (5 bases). The V and J ends lost 3 bases and 2 bases respectively, with 12 bases between them. CDR3 length: 15 amino acids. This CDR3 is CASSFGRGFTDTQYF. CDR3 coding DNA: TGTGCCAGCAGTTTCGGTAGGGGATTCACAGATACGCAGTATTTT.

The chain joins TRBV20-1 to TRBJ1-1, with D possibly being TRBD1 (6 bases). Germline loops: CDR1 DFQATT, CDR2 SNEGSKA (reference sequence). V was clipped by 3 bases and J by 2 bases, with 13 bases between them. CDR3 length equals 14 residues. CDR3: CSASRGGDNTEAFF. CDR3 nucleotides: TGCAGTGCTAGTAGGGGGGGTGATAACACTGAAGCTTTCTTT.

This clonotype was seen a few times. The chain couples TRBV10-3 to TRBJ2-7; possibly TRBD2 for D (5 bases). This CDR3 has 14 amino acids. Germline assignment: CDR1 ENHRY and CDR2 SYGVKD. The ends were cut back, 6 bases at V and 2 bases at J, with 14 bases in the middle. The DNA of the CDR3 is TGTGCCATCAGCGACCCGGGGTACACCTACGAGCAGTACTTC. Its translation: CAISDPGYTYEQYF.

This clonotype was picked up many times. V is TRBV29-1 and J is TRBJ2-7; perhaps TRBD1 as D (5 bases). The V gene lost 7 bases and the J gene lost 3 bases, with 10 bases spanning the gap. Germline V gene sequence: CDR1 SQVTM, CDR2 ANQGSEA. This CDR3 is built from 11 residues. CDR3: CSGGQDYEQYF. The DNA for the CDR3 is TGCAGCGGCGGACAAGACTACGAGCAGTACTTC.

A few counts support this clonotype. V and J are TRBV6-2 or TRBV6-3 and TRBJ2-7, with a tentative D call TRBD2 (5 bases). CDR1 MNHEY and CDR2 SVGEGT come from the germline V gene. The CDR3 length is 15 residues. The V end was cut by 7 bases, the J end by 3 bases, with 19 bases between. The CDR3 loop reads CASKFRGSILYEQYF. DNA for the CDR3: TGTGCCAGCAAATTTCGGGGATCAATCCTCTACGAGCAGTACTTC.

The V call is TRBV5-1, the J call TRBJ1-1; D unresolved. Germline CDR1 and CDR2: SGHRS and YFSETQ. This CDR3 spans 13 amino acids. The ends were cut back, 0 bases at V and 4 bases at J, with 7 bases in the middle. CDR3 region: CASSLGPPTEAFF. For the CDR3, the DNA is TGCGCCAGCAGCTTGGGTCCCCCCACTGAAGCTTTCTTT.